The 22 T cell receptor beta chains below all came from one sample that was sequenced in a study of blood T cell repertoires in COVID-19. The data were produced by immunoSEQ multiplex PCR, yet TCRdb's version contains in-frame clones alone and is incomplete. This sample has about 59,000 clones, with 65% to 80% found just once. Material for sequencing was peripheral blood. These receptors were collected from a human donor in a cohort sampled during active COVID-19.

The chain combines TRBV2 with TRBJ1-3, with D perhaps matching TRBD1 (5 bases). This CDR3 comprises 15 residues. Germline V gene lookup returns CDR1 SNHLY and CDR2 FYNNEI. V lost 4 bases and J lost 3, with 13 bases in between. The CDR3 DNA follows: TGTGCCAGCAGTGCTGGCTGGGGCGTTGGAAACACCATATATTTT. Translation gives CASSAGWGVGNTIYF.

The J gene is TRBJ2-7, the V gene TRBV11-2; a possible D gene is TRBD2 (5 bases). The CDR3 extends over 16 amino acids. The germline gives CDR1 SGHAT, CDR2 FQNNGV. V was trimmed by 6 bases and J by 0 bases, leaving 18 bases between them. The CDR3 region has the DNA TGTGCCAGCAGTCAGAGGGCTAGCCCTATCTCCTACGAGCAGTACTTC. As protein: CASSQRASPISYEQYF.

The CDR3 reads CASSLNRESYGYTF. The CDR3 DNA is TGTGCCAGCAGCTTGAACAGGGAGAGCTATGGCTACACCTTC. The J gene is TRBJ1-2, the V gene TRBV7-2; D perhaps matches TRBD1 (6 bases). This CDR3 contains 14 residues. Trimming removed 3 bases from V and 4 bases from J, with 12 bases in between. Germline assignment: CDR1 SGHTA and CDR2 FQGNSA.

The chain recombines TRBV12-3 or TRBV12-4 with TRBJ2-7; D may be TRBD2 (5 bases). The V and J ends lost 1 base and 3 bases respectively, with 7 bases between them. CDR3 size: 13 residues. The CDR3 sequence: CASSLVGGYEQYF. The CDR3 nucleotides are TGTGCCAGCAGTTTAGTTGGAGGCTACGAGCAGTACTTC.

V is TRBV19 and J is TRBJ1-1; 8 positions agree with TRBD1. Germline V gene lookup returns CDR1 LNHDA and CDR2 SQIVND (reference sequence). CDR3 size: 13 residues. The junction had 3 bases not matched to a gene; V was cut back by 4 bases and J by 5 bases. The CDR3 is CASSKTGETEAFF. The CDR3 DNA reads TGTGCCAGTAGTAAGACAGGGGAAACTGAAGCTTTCTTT.

V and J are TRBV6-2 or TRBV6-3 and TRBJ1-1; 7 bases map to TRBD1. CDR3 size: 13 residues. Germline-derived CDR1 and CDR2 are MNHEY and SVGEGT. V shed 6 bases and J 7 bases; nucleotides not matched to a gene: 8. The DNA of the CDR3 is TGTGCCAGCAGCCCCGGACAGGCCCTTGAAGCTTTCTTT. It codes for CASSPGQALEAFF.

The rearrangement links TRBV9 to TRBJ1-4, with 8 bases fitting TRBD1. The junction had 3 bases not matched to a gene; V was cut back by 3 bases and J by 2 bases. The CDR3 is made up of 15 amino acids. Germline loops: CDR1 SGDLS, CDR2 YYNGEE. CDR3 region: CASSAGQGTNEKLFF. DNA of the CDR3: TGTGCCAGCAGCGCTGGACAGGGTACTAATGAAAAACTGTTTTTT.

The count of this clone is one. The chain has TRBV7-2 and TRBJ1-1; 7 nucleotides agree with TRBD1. V trimming: 3 bases; J trimming: 0 bases; junction bases outside the gene matches: 4. The CDR3 sequence is 15 residues long. Per the germline V gene, CDR1 is SGHTA and CDR2 is FQGNSA. CDR3 sequence (DNA): TGTGCCAGCAGCTTCGGGGGACAGATGAACACTGAAGCTTTCTTT. Amino acid sequence: CASSFGGQMNTEAFF.

The rearrangement links TRBV6-6 to TRBJ2-7; 8 positions agree with TRBD1. Losses at the gene ends were 10 bases for V and 2 bases for J; bases not matched to a gene: 10. This CDR3 is 14 amino acids long. Germline assignment: CDR1 MNHNY and CDR2 SVGAGI (reference sequence). CDR3 region: CATDATGATYEQYF. The CDR3 DNA reads as TGTGCCACGGATGCGACAGGGGCTACCTACGAGCAGTACTTC.

The chain joins TRBV11-3 to TRBJ1-3; possible D gene TRBD1, 5 bases. The CDR3 consists of 14 residues. Trimming left V 6 bases short and J 0 bases short, with 9 bases between. CDR1 is SGHNT and CDR2 is YENEEA in the germline V gene. The DNA for the CDR3 is TGTGCCAGCAGTGGGACTTCCTCTGGAAACACCATATATTTT. Translation: CASSGTSSGNTIYF.

The rearrangement links TRBV27 to TRBJ2-1; TRBD2 matches 9 bases. CDR1 MNHEY and CDR2 SMNVEV come from the germline V gene (reference sequence). This CDR3 is built from 16 residues. Losses at the gene ends were 4 bases for V and 0 bases for J; bases not matched to a gene: 4. CDR3 loop: CASSSLREGSYNEQFF. The CDR3 DNA follows: TGTGCCAGCAGTTCCCTGCGGGAGGGCTCCTACAATGAGCAGTTCTTC.

J is TRBJ2-3 and V is TRBV11-2; TRBD2 matches at 7 bases. Trimming cost V 0 bases and J 0 bases; bases outside gene matches: 12. CDR1 and CDR2 (germline): SGHAT, FQNNGV. This CDR3 is 19 amino acids long. In DNA form, the CDR3 reads TGTGCCAGCAGCTTAGACGGGCGGGCTAGCGGTTCTAGCACAGATACGCAGTATTTT. This translates into CASSLDGRASGSSTDTQYF.

The rearrangement links TRBV7-2 to TRBJ2-7; 7 nucleotides agree with TRBD2. Per germline, CDR1 SGHTA and CDR2 FQGNSA. The CDR3 loop spans 15 amino acids. V lost 1 base and J lost 4; bases outside the gene matches: 7. In DNA form, the CDR3 reads TGTGCCAGCAGCTTAGGAGCCGGGGGGACTTACGAGCAGTACTTC. This codes for CASSLGAGGTYEQYF.

CDR3 in amino acids: CASSPGQLNTGELFF. The DNA for the CDR3 is TGCGCCAGCAGCCCTGGGCAGCTGAACACCGGGGAGCTGTTTTTT. V and J are TRBV4-3 and TRBJ2-2, with D unclear. There are 15 residues in the CDR3. Looked up from germline, CDR1 is LGHNA and CDR2 is YSLEER. Trimming cost V 4 bases and J 1 base, with 10 bases left between them.

The rearrangement uses TRBV19 and TRBJ2-1; D possibly corresponds to TRBD1 (5 bases). The CDR3 length is 14 residues. V gave up 3 bases and J gave up 2 bases, with 8 bases separating them. Germline lookup yields CDR1 LNHDA and CDR2 SQIVND (reference sequence). CDR3 protein: CASSMAQAYNEQFF. CDR3 nucleotide sequence: TGTGCCAGTAGTATGGCACAGGCCTACAATGAGCAGTTCTTC.

About this clone: The identical CDR3 is also encoded by other nucleotide sequences in the sample. The rearrangement joins TRBV3-1 (or the pseudogene TRBV3-2) to TRBJ1-5; D might be TRBD1 (6 bases). The V gene lost 3 bases and the J gene lost 3 bases, with 6 bases spanning the gap. The CDR3 runs 13 residues. Germline values: CDR1 LGHDT, CDR2 YNNKEL (reference sequence). CDR3 sequence: CASSQGANQPQHF. For the CDR3, the DNA is TGTGCCAGCAGCCAGGGGGCCAATCAGCCCCAGCATTTT.

In this sample, this clone turned up once. V and J are TRBV5-4 and TRBJ2-3, with D uncertain. CDR3 length: 15 amino acids. Between the trimmed V and J ends, which lost 0 bases and 5 bases, there was a span of 13 bases. Germline V gives CDR1 SGHNT, CDR2 YYREEE (reference sequence). Here the CDR3 reads CASSLGSLEGDTQYF. The CDR3 region has the DNA TGTGCCAGCAGCTTGGGGTCGCTAGAAGGAGATACGCAGTATTTT.

The chain has TRBV29-1 and TRBJ2-6; D gene ambiguous. The CDR3 loop spans 12 amino acids. CDR1 is SQVTM and CDR2 is ANQGSEA in the germline V gene. The germline V and J ends were trimmed by 7 bases and 3 bases, with 7 bases remaining between them. CDR3 sequence (DNA): TGCAGCGCGGTTAGTGGGGCCAACGTCCTGACTTTC. Protein: CSAVSGANVLTF.

The V call is TRBV29-1, the J call TRBJ1-2; D gene uncertain. V lost 2 bases and J 4 bases, leaving 17 bases between the germline ends. This CDR3 spans 15 amino acids. Germline CDR1 is SQVTM and CDR2 is ANQGSEA. Here the CDR3 DNA reads TGCAGCGTTGAAAGGCCAGAAGGAGGCCGCTATGGCTACACCTTC. This codes for CSVERPEGGRYGYTF.

This clone turned up a few times. This chain links TRBV5-8 with TRBJ2-7; 10 bases are a match to TRBD2. The CDR3 covers 17 residues. Germline CDR1 is SGHTS and CDR2 is YDEGEE. V lost 2 bases, J lost 5 bases, and 13 bases stayed unmatched. CDR3 DNA: TGTGCCAGCAGCTTCCAAAGAGGCCAACTAGCGGGAAACGAGCAGTACTTC. Residues: CASSFQRGQLAGNEQYF.

The chain is built from TRBV24-1 and TRBJ2-5, with 12 positions matching TRBD1. The CDR3 sequence is 15 residues long. The germline V gene encodes CDR1 KGHDR and CDR2 SFDVKD. V was pared by 4 bases and J by 3 bases, with 2 bases of the junction left unmatched. This CDR3 reads CATSEGQGAEETQYF. The CDR3 coding sequence is TGTGCCACCAGTGAGGGACAGGGGGCGGAAGAGACCCAGTACTTC.

J is TRBJ1-5 and V is TRBV6-1; no clear D. The CDR3 is made up of 14 amino acids. The V end lost 2 bases, the J end lost 1 base, and 6 bases lay between the germline ends. Germline loops: CDR1 MNHNS, CDR2 SASEGT. CDR3 in amino acids: CASSETRSNQPQHF. CDR3 sequence (DNA): TGTGCCAGCAGTGAAACGCGGAGCAATCAGCCCCAGCATTTT.